This TCR beta chain was identified in a study of shared clonotypes between healthy human individuals. At a deep level, the assay was run. Scientists sequenced DNA from unsorted PBMC on ten immunoSEQ deep assay plates. Repertoires were generated with immunoSEQ multiplex PCR, while TCRdb's copy carries only in-frame clones and drops some. The repertoire holds about 460,000 clones, with over 60% as singletons. The CDR3 spans 13 residues. The V segment lost 4 bases and the J segment 7 bases; nucleotides outside the gene matches: 3. Germline V gene data show CDR1 as MDHEN and CDR2 as SYDVKM. The clonotype comes from a middle-aged woman in good health. Some clones in this sample may be carry-over from other donors' samples. Sequenced sample: PBMCs. V gene TRBV28 combines with J gene TRBJ1-4; 7 bases are shared with TRBD1. The CDR3 DNA follows: TGTGCCAGCAGTTCAGGGGGTTTTGAAAAACTGTTTTTT. This translates into CASSSGGFEKLFF.